This TCR beta chain was recorded in a study of shared clonotypes between healthy human individuals. Study summary: Plates per donor: three CD4 naive, three CD4 memory, two CD8 naive, one CD8 memory.

Trimming at V came to 4 bases and at J to 2 bases, leaving 7 bases not matched to a gene. The CDR3 is 18 residues long. Germline V gives CDR1 SGHAT, CDR2 FQDESV (reference sequence). On this clone itself: The antigen remains undetermined.

Data came from immunoSEQ multiplex PCR; TCRdb stores just in-frame clones and leaves some out. The table lists 550,000 to 800,000 clones, around two thirds of them singletons. Overall study results and limits: Clonotype sharing among donors, it was expected, would be affected by sequencing depth. What rarefaction showed was incomplete sorted-subset sequencing despite large depth.

The sequencing sample was made of memory CD4+ T cells sorted from blood. Sample subset: CD45RA-negative fraction. J is TRBJ2-1 and V is TRBV11-1; TRBD2 matches 14 bases. This sequence was found in a woman aged 25 to 39 in good health. The CDR3 protein is CASSSNEGLAGAYNEQFF. CDR3 in DNA: TGTGCCAGCAGCTCCAACGAGGGACTAGCGGGGGCCTACAATGAGCAGTTCTTC.